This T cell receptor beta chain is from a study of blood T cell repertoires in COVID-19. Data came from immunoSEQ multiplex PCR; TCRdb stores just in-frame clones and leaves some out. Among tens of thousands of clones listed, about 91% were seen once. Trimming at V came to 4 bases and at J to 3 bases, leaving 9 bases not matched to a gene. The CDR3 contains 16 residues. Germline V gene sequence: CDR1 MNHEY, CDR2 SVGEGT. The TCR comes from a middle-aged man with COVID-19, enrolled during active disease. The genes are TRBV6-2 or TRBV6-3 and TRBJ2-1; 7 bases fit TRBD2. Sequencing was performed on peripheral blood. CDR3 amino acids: CASSSGTTKNYNEQFF. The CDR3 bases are TGTGCCAGCAGTTCCGGGACTACCAAAAACTACAATGAGCAGTTCTTC.